These 18 T cell receptor beta chains originate from one sample sequenced in a study of cytomegalovirus exposure and HLA in healthy donors. The PCR was carried out with 60 Vbeta primers and 13 Jbeta primers. The table came from immunoSEQ multiplex PCR; TCRdb's copy has only in-frame clones and leaves some out. The sample yields about 180,000 clones, 72% seen once. The specimen was PBMCs. The receptors come from a human donor in good health.

The CDR3, as DNA: TGTGCCAGAAATTGGAGGGACGTAACTTCGGGCTACACCTTC. It yields the protein CARNWRDVTSGYTF. The V call is TRBV2, the J call TRBJ1-2, with a weak D call TRBD1 (5 bases). Trimming removed 9 bases at V and 8 bases at J, with 22 bases between. Germline V gene sequence: CDR1 SNHLY, CDR2 FYNNEI. The CDR3 loop spans 14 amino acids.

This clone was found a few times. The V call is TRBV5-5, the J call TRBJ1-5; 9 bases line up with TRBD1. CDR1 SGHKS and CDR2 YYEKEE come from the germline V gene (reference sequence). V shed 4 bases and J 3 bases; nucleotides not matched to a gene: 11. The CDR3 has 17 residues. The CDR3 reads CASSHTGQGSFNQPQHF. CDR3 sequence (DNA): TGTGCCAGCAGCCATACGGGACAGGGCAGTTTCAATCAGCCCCAGCATTTT.

The chain carries TRBV13 and TRBJ2-7; D remains ambiguous. The CDR3 consists of 12 residues. Trimming left V 4 bases short and J 6 bases short, with 10 bases between. Germline CDR1 and CDR2: PRHDT and FYEKMQ (reference sequence). CDR3 DNA: TGTGCCAGCAGCTCCTACGAGGCCGAGCAGTACTTC. Translated: CASSSYEAEQYF.

The chain carries TRBV30 and TRBJ2-7, with D perhaps TRBD1 (5 bases). V dropped 0 bases and J dropped 3 bases, with 9 bases sitting between them. The CDR3 loop spans 13 amino acids. CDR1 and CDR2 (germline): GTSNPN, SVGIG (reference sequence). In DNA, the CDR3 is TGTGCCTGGAGTGTACACAGGAACTACGAGCAGTACTTC. Its translation: CAWSVHRNYEQYF. Variable domain in full (rest from reference TRBV30 and TRBJ2-7): SQTIHQWPATLVQPVGSPLSLECTVEGTSNPNLYWYRQAAGRGLQLLFYSVGIGQISSEVPQNLSASRPQDRQFILSSKKLLLSDSGFYLCAWSVHRNYEQYFGPGTRLTVT.

The chain carries TRBV6-1 and TRBJ2-3, with D possibly being TRBD2 (6 bases). The CDR3 has 16 residues. Trimming stripped 2 bases from V and 0 bases from J, with 12 bases between. Germline CDR1 and CDR2: MNHNS and SASEGT. Here the CDR3 DNA reads TGTGCCAGCAGTGAAAACCCCGGACTAAGCACAGATACGCAGTATTTT. It is translated as CASSENPGLSTDTQYF.

The rearrangement uses TRBV29-1 and TRBJ2-3; tentatively, D is TRBD1 (6 bases). V lost 8 bases to trimming and J lost 4 bases, with 16 bases between them. The CDR3 has 13 residues. Germline CDR1 SQVTM, CDR2 ANQGSEA. The CDR3 DNA is TGCAGCTTCAACAGGGTTCCGGCAGATACGCAGTATTTT. The encoded protein is CSFNRVPADTQYF.

The chain uses TRBV30 and TRBJ1-5, with D possibly being TRBD1 (5 bases). CDR3 size: 14 residues. CDR1 is GTSNPN, CDR2 SVGIG, per germline (reference sequence). Trimming removed 1 base from V and 4 bases from J, with 11 bases in between. CDR3 region: CAWSDGRANQPQHF. The CDR3 DNA sequence: TGTGCCTGGAGTGATGGCAGGGCAAATCAGCCCCAGCATTTT. Complete variable domain (other parts from reference TRBV30 and TRBJ1-5): SQTIHQWPATLVQPVGSPLSLECTVEGTSNPNLYWYRQAAGRGLQLLFYSVGIGQISSEVPQNLSASRPQDRQFILSSKKLLLSDSGFYLCAWSDGRANQPQHFGDGTRLSIL.

V and J are TRBV7-9 and TRBJ1-6; 9 bases are a match to TRBD1. The trim removed 4 bases at V and 6 bases at J, leaving 7 bases unmatched. Looked up from germline, CDR1 is SEHNR and CDR2 is FQNEAQ (reference sequence). The CDR3 totals 16 residues. This CDR3 reads CASSSAQQGANSPLHF. Here the CDR3 DNA reads TGTGCCAGCAGCTCCGCACAACAGGGGGCTAATTCACCCCTCCACTTT.

The chain's CDR3 is CASSPRTSRLTDTQYF. The CDR3 DNA sequence: TGTGCCAGCAGCCCCCGGACTAGCAGACTCACAGATACGCAGTATTTT. The chain carries TRBV13 and TRBJ2-3, with 8 bases fitting TRBD2. Germline assignment: CDR1 PRHDT and CDR2 FYEKMQ (reference sequence). V trimming: 5 bases; J trimming: 2 bases; junction bases outside the gene matches: 9. The CDR3 has 16 amino acids.

Points on this clone: Other DNA sequences in the same sample also yield this CDR3. This rearrangement joins TRBV6-5 to TRBJ1-5; the match to TRBD1 covers 7 bases. The CDR3 is made up of 13 amino acids. Germline loops: CDR1 MNHEY, CDR2 SVGAGI. The V and J ends lost 5 bases and 4 bases, in that order; junction bases with no gene match: 2. The CDR3: CASSRTGNQPQHF. CDR3 bases: TGTGCCAGCAGTCGGACAGGTAATCAGCCCCAGCATTTT.

This chain links TRBV11-2 with TRBJ2-7; the D gene is possibly TRBD1 (5 bases). Germline values: CDR1 SGHAT, CDR2 FQNNGV. The CDR3 sequence is 14 residues long. The V gene lost 1 base and the J gene lost 0 bases, with 7 bases spanning the gap. CDR3 amino acids: CASSLVQGSYEQYF. The DNA for the CDR3 is TGTGCCAGCAGCTTAGTTCAGGGCTCCTACGAGCAGTACTTC.

The chain combines TRBV9 with TRBJ2-1; tentatively, D is TRBD2 (5 bases). Trimming shortened V by 3 bases and J by 6 bases, and 10 bases separated the two germline ends. CDR3 length: 13 residues. Germline CDR1 reads SGDLS; CDR2 reads YYNGEE. CDR3: CASSALSGNEQFF. The DNA for the CDR3 is TGTGCCAGCAGCGCATTAAGCGGCAATGAGCAGTTCTTC.

V gene TRBV10-1 combines with J gene TRBJ2-7; D perhaps matches TRBD2 (5 bases). The germline V gene has CDR1 WNHNN and CDR2 SYGVQD (reference sequence). V lost 4 bases and J lost 0, with 19 bases in between. This CDR3 is 17 amino acids long. The CDR3, as DNA: TGCGCCAGCAGTGGAATCCGCAGCGAGGGCCCCTCCTACGAGCAGTACTTC. Translated: CASSGIRSEGPSYEQYF.

The V gene is TRBV29-1, the J gene TRBJ2-5; D might be TRBD2 (6 bases). The DNA end favors TRBJ2-7, so the J call may be wrong. The CDR3 sequence is 14 residues long. Germline CDR1 reads SQVTM; CDR2 reads ANQGSEA. In DNA, the CDR3 is TGCAGCGTTGATGTTTTCGGGGGATCCTACGAGCAGTACTTC. Its protein is CSVDVFGGSYEQYF.

The V and J genes are TRBV30 and TRBJ1-6, with no clear D. This CDR3 has 13 residues. Deletions cut 3 bases from V and 3 bases from J, with 6 bases between. Germline CDR1 and CDR2: GTSNPN and SVGIG (reference sequence). CDR3 nucleotide sequence: TGTGCCTGGAGCGGGGTCTATAATTCACCCCTCCACTTT. Protein sequence: CAWSGVYNSPLHF.

The chain joins TRBV6-5 to TRBJ2-1, with 7 positions matching TRBD2. V gave up 2 bases and J gave up 3 bases; unmatched junction bases: 1. The length of the CDR3 is 14 residues. The germline CDR1 and CDR2 sequences are MNHEY and SVGAGI. This CDR3 is CASSYRDYYNEQFF. In DNA form, the CDR3 reads TGTGCCAGCAGTTACCGGGACTACTACAATGAGCAGTTCTTC.

The rearrangement joins TRBV18 to TRBJ1-1; 9 bases match TRBD1. After removal of 3 bases from V and 0 bases from J, the junction contained 2 bases not matched to a gene. The CDR3 loop spans 15 amino acids. The germline gives CDR1 KGHSH, CDR2 LQKENI. The CDR3 bases are TGTGCCAGCTCACCGACAGGGGGGGTGAACACTGAAGCTTTCTTT. Translating gives CASSPTGGVNTEAFF.

V and J are TRBV9 and TRBJ1-3; D perhaps matches TRBD1 (6 bases). The CDR3 loop spans 16 amino acids. The germline V gene has CDR1 SGDLS and CDR2 YYNGEE. V shed 4 bases and J shed 0 bases, with 14 bases lying between them. CDR3 sequence: CASSPGRGASGNTIYF. The CDR3 nucleotides read TGTGCCAGCAGCCCCGGCCGGGGGGCCTCTGGAAACACCATATATTTT.